The next 2 T cell receptor beta chains were all read from a single sample in a study of CXCR3-negative and CXCR3-positive naive CD8 T cells. Carrying UMI labels, the TRB cDNA libraries were prepared through 5' RACE. TCRdb reprocessed the 5' RACE reads, keeping one entry per CDR3 protein, no DNA. This repertoire includes tens of thousands of distinct CDR3 sequences. The material sequenced was naive CXCR3- CD8+ T cells from blood. Noted subset: CD45RO-CCR7+CD27+CD95- naive CD8+ T cells lacking CXCR3 (TNR3-). The receptors originated from a human donor in good health. Some clones in this sample may be carry-over from other donors' samples.

This chain links TRBV12-3 or TRBV12-4 with TRBJ2-7; there is no DNA to check the TCRdb D call of TRBD1. This CDR3 is built from 12 residues. CDR3 loop: CASRGVKYEQYF.

The chain has TRBV29-1 and TRBJ1-5; there is no DNA to check the TCRdb D call of TRBD1. Germline V gene data show CDR1 as SQVTM and CDR2 as ANQGSEA. The CDR3 spans 13 residues. Here the CDR3 reads CSAEGPGNQPQHF. Combining the CDR3 with reference TRBV29-1 and TRBJ1-5 gives the whole variable domain SAVISQKPSRDICQRGTSLTIQCQVDSQVTMMFWYRQQPGQSLTLIATANQGSEATYESGFVIDKFPISRPNLTFSTLTVSNMSPEDSSIYLCSAEGPGNQPQHFGDGTRLSIL.